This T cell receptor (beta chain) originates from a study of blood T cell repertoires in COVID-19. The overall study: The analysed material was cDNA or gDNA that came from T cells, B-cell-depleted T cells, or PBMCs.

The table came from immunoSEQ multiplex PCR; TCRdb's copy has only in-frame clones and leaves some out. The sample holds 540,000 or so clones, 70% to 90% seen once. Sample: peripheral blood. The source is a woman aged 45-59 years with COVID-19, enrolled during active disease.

As DNA, the CDR3 is TGTGCCAGCAGTTACGGGGGGGCAAAAGACGAGCAGTACTTC. Translating gives CASSYGGAKDEQYF. V and J are TRBV6-5 and TRBJ2-7, with a tentative D call TRBD2 (7 bases). Trimming removed 2 bases at V and 5 bases at J, with 13 bases between. The length of the CDR3 is 14 residues. Germline loops: CDR1 MNHEY, CDR2 SVGAGI.